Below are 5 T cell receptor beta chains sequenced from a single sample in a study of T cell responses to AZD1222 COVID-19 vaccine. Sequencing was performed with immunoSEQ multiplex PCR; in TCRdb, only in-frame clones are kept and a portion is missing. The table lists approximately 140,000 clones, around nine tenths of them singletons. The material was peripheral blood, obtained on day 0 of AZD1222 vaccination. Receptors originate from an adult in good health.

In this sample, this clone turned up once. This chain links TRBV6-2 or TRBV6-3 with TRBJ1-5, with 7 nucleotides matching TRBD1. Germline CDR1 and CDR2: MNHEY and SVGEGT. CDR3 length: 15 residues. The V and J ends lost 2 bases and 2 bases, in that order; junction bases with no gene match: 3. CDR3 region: CASSYQGVGNQPQHF. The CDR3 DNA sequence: TGTGCCAGCAGTTACCAGGGGGTGGGCAATCAGCCCCAGCATTTT.

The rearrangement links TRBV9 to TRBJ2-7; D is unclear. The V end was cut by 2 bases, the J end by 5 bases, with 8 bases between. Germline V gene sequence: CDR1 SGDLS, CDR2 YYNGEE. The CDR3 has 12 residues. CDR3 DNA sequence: TGTGCCAGCAGCGTTGTGTCCGACGAGCAGTACTTC. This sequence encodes CASSVVSDEQYF.

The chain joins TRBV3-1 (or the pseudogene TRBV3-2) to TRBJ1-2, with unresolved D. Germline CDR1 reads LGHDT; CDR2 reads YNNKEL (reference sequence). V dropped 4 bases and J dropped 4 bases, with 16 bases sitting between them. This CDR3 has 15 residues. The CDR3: CASSPFTSVGYGYTF. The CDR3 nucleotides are TGTGCCAGCAGCCCATTCACATCAGTCGGCTATGGCTACACCTTC.

The DNA of the CDR3 is TGTGCCAGTAGTAAGGGACACCGGAACACTGAAGCTTTCTTT. This gives the protein CASSKGHRNTEAFF. The V gene is TRBV19, the J gene TRBJ1-1, with D tentatively TRBD1 (6 bases). The germline V gene encodes CDR1 LNHDA and CDR2 SQIVND (reference sequence). The CDR3 is 14 residues long. Trimming pared 4 bases from V and 1 base from J, leaving 10 bases between.

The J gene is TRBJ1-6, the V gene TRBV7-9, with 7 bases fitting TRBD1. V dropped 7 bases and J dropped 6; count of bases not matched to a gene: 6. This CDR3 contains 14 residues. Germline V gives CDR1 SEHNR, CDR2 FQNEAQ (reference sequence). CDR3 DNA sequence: TGTGCCAGCAACCCGGGACAGATTAATTCACCCCTCCACTTT. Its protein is CASNPGQINSPLHF.